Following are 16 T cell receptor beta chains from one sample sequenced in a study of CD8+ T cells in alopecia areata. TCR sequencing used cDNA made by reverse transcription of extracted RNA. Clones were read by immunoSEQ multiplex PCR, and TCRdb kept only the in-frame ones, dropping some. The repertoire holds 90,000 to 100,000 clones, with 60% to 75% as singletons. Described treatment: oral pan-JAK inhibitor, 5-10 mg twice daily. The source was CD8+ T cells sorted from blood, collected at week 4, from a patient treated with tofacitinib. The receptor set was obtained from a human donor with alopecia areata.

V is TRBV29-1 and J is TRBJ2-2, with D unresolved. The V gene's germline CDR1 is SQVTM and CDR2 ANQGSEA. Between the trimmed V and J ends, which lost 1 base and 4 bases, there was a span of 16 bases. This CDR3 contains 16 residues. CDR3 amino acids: CSVEVGLGYGTGELFF. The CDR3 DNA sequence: TGCAGCGTTGAAGTAGGGCTAGGTTACGGCACCGGGGAGCTGTTTTTT.

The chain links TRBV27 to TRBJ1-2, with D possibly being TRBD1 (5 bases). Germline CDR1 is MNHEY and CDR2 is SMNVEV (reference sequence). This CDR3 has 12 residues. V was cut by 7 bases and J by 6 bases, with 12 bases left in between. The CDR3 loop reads CASMSGRDGYTF. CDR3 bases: TGTGCCAGCATGTCAGGGAGGGATGGCTACACCTTC.

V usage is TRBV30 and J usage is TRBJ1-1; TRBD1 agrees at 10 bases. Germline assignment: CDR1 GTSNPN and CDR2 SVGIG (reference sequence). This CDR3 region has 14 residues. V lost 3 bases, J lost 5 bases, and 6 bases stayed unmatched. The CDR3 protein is CAWRGQGRSTEAFF. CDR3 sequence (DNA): TGTGCCTGGAGGGGACAGGGGAGGTCGACTGAAGCTTTCTTT.

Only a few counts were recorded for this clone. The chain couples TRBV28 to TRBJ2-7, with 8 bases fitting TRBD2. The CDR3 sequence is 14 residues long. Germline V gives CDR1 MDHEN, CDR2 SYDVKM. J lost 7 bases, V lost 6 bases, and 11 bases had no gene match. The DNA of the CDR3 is TGTGCCAGCAGCATCCCAAGCGGGGGTGGGGAGCAGTACTTC. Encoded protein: CASSIPSGGGEQYF.

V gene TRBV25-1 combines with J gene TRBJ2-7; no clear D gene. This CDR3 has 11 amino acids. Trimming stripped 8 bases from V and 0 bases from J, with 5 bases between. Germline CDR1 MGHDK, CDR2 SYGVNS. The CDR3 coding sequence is TGTGCCAGCGGGTACTCCTACGAGCAGTACTTC. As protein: CASGYSYEQYF.

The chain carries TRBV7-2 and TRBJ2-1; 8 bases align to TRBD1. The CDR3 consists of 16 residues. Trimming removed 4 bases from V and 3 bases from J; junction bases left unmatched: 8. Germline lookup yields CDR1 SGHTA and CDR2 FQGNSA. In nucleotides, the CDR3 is TGTGCCAGCAGCTCGAGCAGGGGGCCCTACTACAATGAGCAGTTCTTC. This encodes CASSSSRGPYYNEQFF.

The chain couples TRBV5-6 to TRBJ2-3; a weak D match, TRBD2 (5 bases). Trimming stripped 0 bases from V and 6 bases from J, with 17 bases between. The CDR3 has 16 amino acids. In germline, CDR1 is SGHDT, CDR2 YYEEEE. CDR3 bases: TGTGCCAGCAGCTTGGTCAACGGTCGGGGAGCGGATACGCAGTATTTT. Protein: CASSLVNGRGADTQYF.

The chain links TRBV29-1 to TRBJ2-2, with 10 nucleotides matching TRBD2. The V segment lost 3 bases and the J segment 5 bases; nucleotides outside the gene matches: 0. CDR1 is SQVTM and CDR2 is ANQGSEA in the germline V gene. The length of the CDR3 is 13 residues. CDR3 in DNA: TGCAGCGTTGAGGGACTAGCGACCGGGGAGCTGTTTTTT. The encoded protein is CSVEGLATGELFF.

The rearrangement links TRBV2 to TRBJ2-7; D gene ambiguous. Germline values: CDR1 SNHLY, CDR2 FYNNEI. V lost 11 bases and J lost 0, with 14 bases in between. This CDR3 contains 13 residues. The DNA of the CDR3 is TGTGCCGCTATCGAACAGAGCTCCTACGAGCAGTACTTC. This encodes CAAIEQSSYEQYF.

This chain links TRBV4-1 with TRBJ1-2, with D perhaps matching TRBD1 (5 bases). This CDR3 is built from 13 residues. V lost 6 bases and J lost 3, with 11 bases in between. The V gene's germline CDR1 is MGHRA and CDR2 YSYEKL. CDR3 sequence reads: CASRPGGDYGYTF. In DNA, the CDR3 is TGCGCCAGCAGGCCCGGGGGTGACTATGGCTACACCTTC.

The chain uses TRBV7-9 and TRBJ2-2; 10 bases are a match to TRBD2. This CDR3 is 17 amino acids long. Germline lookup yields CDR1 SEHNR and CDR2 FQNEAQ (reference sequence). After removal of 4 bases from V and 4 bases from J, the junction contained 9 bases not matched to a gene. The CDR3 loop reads CASSSTPGLALTGELFF. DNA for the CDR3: TGTGCCAGCAGCTCCACTCCGGGACTAGCGCTCACCGGGGAGCTGTTTTTT.

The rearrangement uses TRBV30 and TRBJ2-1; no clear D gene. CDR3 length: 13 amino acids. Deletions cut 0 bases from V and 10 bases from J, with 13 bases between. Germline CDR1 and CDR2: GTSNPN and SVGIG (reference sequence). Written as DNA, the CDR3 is TGTGCCTGGAGTGTCAATGGGGTCAGCGAGCAGTTCTTC. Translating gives CAWSVNGVSEQFF.

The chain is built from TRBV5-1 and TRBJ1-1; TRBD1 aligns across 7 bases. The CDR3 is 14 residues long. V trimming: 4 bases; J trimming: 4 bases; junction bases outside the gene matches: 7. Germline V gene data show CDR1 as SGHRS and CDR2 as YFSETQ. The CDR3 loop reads CASSRQGGGTEAFF. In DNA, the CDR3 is TGCGCCAGCAGCCGACAGGGAGGGGGCACTGAAGCTTTCTTT.

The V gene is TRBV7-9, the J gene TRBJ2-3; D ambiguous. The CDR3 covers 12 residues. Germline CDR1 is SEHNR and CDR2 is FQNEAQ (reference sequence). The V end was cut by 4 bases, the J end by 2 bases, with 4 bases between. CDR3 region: CASSSYTDTQYF. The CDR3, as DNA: TGTGCCAGCAGCTCCTACACAGATACGCAGTATTTT.

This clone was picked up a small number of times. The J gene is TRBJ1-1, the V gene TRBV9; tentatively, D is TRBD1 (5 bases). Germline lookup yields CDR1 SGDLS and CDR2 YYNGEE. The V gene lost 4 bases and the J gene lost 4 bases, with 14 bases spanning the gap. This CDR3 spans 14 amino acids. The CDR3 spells CASSPRRVATEAFF. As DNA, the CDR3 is TGTGCCAGCAGCCCCCGCAGGGTCGCCACTGAAGCTTTCTTT.

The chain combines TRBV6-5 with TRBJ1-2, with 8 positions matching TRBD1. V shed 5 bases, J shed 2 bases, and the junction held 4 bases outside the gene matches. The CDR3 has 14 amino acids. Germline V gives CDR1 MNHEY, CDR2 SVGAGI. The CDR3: CASSGTGINYGYTF. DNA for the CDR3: TGTGCCAGCAGTGGGACAGGTATCAACTATGGCTACACCTTC.